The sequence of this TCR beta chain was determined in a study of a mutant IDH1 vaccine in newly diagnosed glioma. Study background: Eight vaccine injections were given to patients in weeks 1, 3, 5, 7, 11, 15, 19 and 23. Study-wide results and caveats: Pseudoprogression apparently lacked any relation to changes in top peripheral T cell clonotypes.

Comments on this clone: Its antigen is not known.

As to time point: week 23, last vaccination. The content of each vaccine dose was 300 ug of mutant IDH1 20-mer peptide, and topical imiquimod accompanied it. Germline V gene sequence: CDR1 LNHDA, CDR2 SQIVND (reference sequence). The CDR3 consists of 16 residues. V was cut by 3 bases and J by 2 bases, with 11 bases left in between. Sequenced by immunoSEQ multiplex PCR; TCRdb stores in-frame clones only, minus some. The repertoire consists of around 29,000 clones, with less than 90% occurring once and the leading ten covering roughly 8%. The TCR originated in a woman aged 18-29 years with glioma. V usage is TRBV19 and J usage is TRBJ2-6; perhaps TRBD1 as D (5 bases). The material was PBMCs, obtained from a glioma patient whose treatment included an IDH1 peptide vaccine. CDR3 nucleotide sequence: TGTGCCAGTAGTATTGACAGCTACACTGGGGCCAACGTCCTGACTTTC. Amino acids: CASSIDSYTGANVLTF.